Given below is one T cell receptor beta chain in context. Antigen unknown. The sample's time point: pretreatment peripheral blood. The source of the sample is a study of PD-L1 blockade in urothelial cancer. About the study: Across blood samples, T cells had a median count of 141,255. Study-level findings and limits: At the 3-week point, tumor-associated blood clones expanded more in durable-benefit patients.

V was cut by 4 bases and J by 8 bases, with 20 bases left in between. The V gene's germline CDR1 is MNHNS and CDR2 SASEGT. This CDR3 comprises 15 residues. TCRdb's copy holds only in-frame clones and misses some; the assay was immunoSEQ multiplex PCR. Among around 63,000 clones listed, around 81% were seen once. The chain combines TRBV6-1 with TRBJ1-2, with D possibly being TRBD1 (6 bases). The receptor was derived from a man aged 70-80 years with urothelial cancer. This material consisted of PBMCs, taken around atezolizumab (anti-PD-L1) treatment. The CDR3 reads CASSGRTGYRDGYTF. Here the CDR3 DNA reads TGTGCCAGCAGTGGACGTACAGGGTATAGGGACGGCTACACCTTC.